This T cell receptor (beta chain) was profiled in a study of persistence of HIV-infected CD4 T cells. In the study overall: A couple of participants gave one leukapheresis sample; others gave up to about 180 mL blood repeatedly.

This clone was observed a single time. Its antigen remains unknown. An end of the junction does not agree with germline; a read error may underlie this. General observations from the study: TCRbeta richness was lower in CMV- and Gag-responding cells than in anti-CD3/anti-CD28-responding cells.

Sequencing used immunoSEQ version 4 in survey mode. Genomic DNA was diluted to about 9.4 ng/uL, up to about 1 ug per sample. Some clones are missing from TCRdb's copy, which holds only in-frame ones; the method was immunoSEQ multiplex PCR. The sample lists about 20,000 clones; more than 55% were seen once. This CDR3 has 12 amino acids. Germline loops: CDR1 KGHSH, CDR2 LQKENI. The stimulus was an HIV-1 Gag 15-mer peptide pool, 0.85 to 1 ug/peptide/mL. Sorting of responding CD4+ T cells relied on upregulated CD40 ligand together with CD69. The V gene is TRBV18, the J gene TRBJ1-3; D not resolved. The sequence was collected from an adult woman with HIV who was CMV-seropositive. The sample here was CD4+ T cells sorted from PBMCs after 18-hour stimulation, taken from a patient who received antiretroviral therapy. CDR3 sequence: CASSPPGNTIYF. For the CDR3, the DNA is TGTGCCAGCTCCCCACCTGGAAACACCATATATTTT.